The sequence of this TCR beta chain was determined in a study of T-cell memory formation after mild COVID-19. The V and J ends lost 0 bases and 4 bases, in that order; junction bases with no gene match: 18. The CDR3 is 21 amino acids. Germline assignment: CDR1 SGHVS and CDR2 FQNEAQ. In its sample, this clonotype was seen a few times. The antigen is unknown. TCRdb passed the 5' RACE reads through MiXCR, listing each CDR3 protein once. The sample yields around 320,000 distinct CDR3 sequences, roughly an eighth seen once. Study-wide points: Prior to infection, memory already included some responding clones, suggesting cross-reactive memory joined.

Input material: PBMCs or a T cell subset sorted from them (not recorded which). The clonotype originates from a man aged 18 to 29 who had mild COVID-19 (a few samples of this study predate the infection). Cell type and time point are not known. V gene TRBV7-8 combines with J gene TRBJ2-2, with 9 bases aligning to TRBD1. The CDR3 spells CASSLAWGETGGLVFTGELFF. The CDR3 region has the DNA TGTGCCAGCAGCTTAGCGTGGGGAGAGACAGGGGGTCTGGTATTCACCGGGGAGCTGTTTTTT.